This T cell receptor (beta chain) was captured in a study of cytomegalovirus exposure and HLA in healthy donors. As to this clone: As yet, its antigen is unknown.

The study, taken as a whole, reports: V- and J-gene trimming of TCR beta was linked (in a later analysis) to a missense DCLRE1C variant.

Amplification used 60 Vbeta primers and 13 Jbeta primers. TCRdb keeps only in-frame clones here, not all; method: immunoSEQ multiplex PCR. The table has 100,000 to 150,000 clones, over 60% seen once. The V gene lost 10 bases and the J gene lost 3 bases, with 13 bases spanning the gap. This CDR3 contains 12 residues. The germline V gene has CDR1 LNHDA and CDR2 SQIVND (reference sequence). The sequencing input was PBMCs. The chain employs TRBV19 and TRBJ2-7, with TRBD2 as a possible D gene (5 bases). This sequence was found in a female donor in good health and CMV-seronegative. The CDR3 loop reads CATSSRDYEQYF. For the CDR3, the DNA is TGTGCCACCTCTAGCCGGGACTACGAGCAGTACTTC.